These T cell receptor beta chains were read from a single sample in a study of cytomegalovirus exposure and HLA in healthy donors. TCRdb's copy holds only in-frame clones and misses some; the assay was immunoSEQ multiplex PCR. The sample has around 190,000 clones, 81% seen once; the top ten hold around 2%. The source material was PBMCs. The receptor set was obtained from a man younger than 35 in good health and CMV-seronegative. CDR3s include the opening cysteine and the closing phenylalanine or tryptophan. Each record gives: clone size, D gene, V gene, J gene, CDR3 protein, CDR3 DNA. The D gene is left open where the match is weak. Rows may omit the clone size; those that give it use once, few, many or a size class.

>.|.|TRBV19|TRBJ2-4
CASSTLALGTKNIQYF
TGTGCCAGTAGTACCCTAGCGCTGGGGACCAAAAACATTCAGTACTTC
>few|TRBD2|TRBV5-4|TRBJ2-3
CASSLKSSGTSTDTQYF
TGTGCCAGCAGCTTGAAATCTAGCGGGACTAGCACAGATACGCAGTATTTT
>.|TRBD1|TRBV18|TRBJ1-2
CASSPERGQFGYTF
TGTGCCAGCTCACCAGAGAGGGGGCAATTTGGCTACACCTTC
>.|TRBD2|TRBV5-6|TRBJ2-3
CASSLVVGGPDTQYF
TGTGCCAGCAGCTTGGTAGTGGGAGGGCCAGATACGCAGTATTTT
>.|TRBD1|TRBV4-1|TRBJ1-5
CASSQTGVLGNQPQHF
TGCGCCAGCAGCCAGACAGGGGTTCTCGGCAATCAGCCCCAGCATTTT
>.|TRBD2|TRBV6-5|TRBJ2-5
CASRGLAGETQYF
TGTGCCAGCAGAGGACTAGCCGGAGAGACCCAGTACTTC
>once|.|TRBV4-3|TRBJ2-1
CASSQDTGIGEQFF
TGCGCCAGCAGCCAAGATACAGGAATTGGTGAGCAGTTCTTC
>.|.|TRBV5-6|TRBJ2-5
CASSLPYRVETQYF
TGTGCCAGCAGCTTACCTTACAGGGTGGAGACCCAGTACTTC
>.|.|TRBV4-2|TRBJ2-5
CASSQDVYRGGETQYF
TGTGCCAGCAGCCAAGATGTCTACCGAGGCGGGGAGACCCAGTACTTC
>.|TRBD1|TRBV20-1|TRBJ1-1
CSAKGAGAFF
TGCAGTGCAAAGGGGGCCGGAGCTTTCTTT
>.|.|TRBV5-1|TRBJ2-1
CASSLFLGEANEQFF
TGCGCCAGCAGCTTGTTCCTCGGGGAGGCCAATGAGCAGTTCTTC
>.|TRBD1|TRBV27|TRBJ2-7
CASRLQGGSWEQYF
TGTGCCAGCAGGCTACAGGGGGGTTCTTGGGAGCAGTACTTC
>.|.|TRBV9|TRBJ2-1
CASSVGVMRGLYNEQFF
TGTGCCAGCAGCGTAGGGGTAATGCGGGGACTGTACAATGAGCAGTTCTTC
>.|TRBD1|TRBV28|TRBJ2-2
CASIGQGAPAGELFF
TGTGCCAGCATCGGCCAGGGGGCCCCGGCCGGGGAGCTGTTTTTT
>.|.|TRBV28|TRBJ1-5
CASTRAWDQPQHF
TGTGCCAGCACCAGGGCTTGGGATCAGCCCCAGCATTTT
>.|TRBD1|TRBV7-8|TRBJ1-2
CASSLVTGGAEGYTF
TGTGCCAGCAGCTTAGTCACAGGGGGCGCTGAGGGCTACACCTTC
>.|.|TRBV15|TRBJ2-3
CATSSSTDTQYF
TGTGCCACCAGCAGCTCCACAGATACGCAGTATTTT
>.|TRBD1|TRBV9|TRBJ2-3
CASSATAGGTDTQYF
TGTGCCAGCAGCGCGACGGCAGGGGGAACAGATACGCAGTATTTT
>.|TRBD2|TRBV19|TRBJ2-5
CASSMVATSGREEQETQYF
TGTGCCAGTAGTATGGTCGCAACTAGCGGGAGGGAAGAACAAGAGACCCAGTACTTC
>.|.|TRBV7-8|TRBJ2-4
CASSLGWVAGAKNIQYF
TGTGCCAGCAGCTTGGGGTGGGTCGCGGGGGCCAAAAACATTCAGTACTTC
>few|TRBD1|TRBV6-5|TRBJ1-4
CASSPQGASNEKLFF
TGTGCCAGCAGTCCCCAGGGGGCTTCAAATGAAAAACTGTTTTTT
>.|.|TRBV19|TRBJ2-6
CASSPLEGVVSGANVLTF
TGTGCCAGTAGTCCCCTCGAGGGGGTGGTCTCTGGGGCCAACGTCCTGACTTTC
>.|TRBD2|TRBV4-2|TRBJ2-3
CASSQEQRERYADTQYF
TGTGCCAGCAGCCAAGAGCAGCGGGAAAGGTATGCAGATACGCAGTATTTT
>.|TRBD2|TRBV28|TRBJ2-7
CASSTSWPSGISYEQYF
TGTGCCAGCAGTACCTCGTGGCCTAGCGGGATATCCTACGAGCAGTACTTC
>once|.|TRBV28|TRBJ1-3
CASRATGNSGNTIYF
TGTGCCAGCAGGGCTACAGGGAACTCTGGAAACACCATATATTTT
>.|.|TRBV7-2|TRBJ2-1
CASSFSRDNEQFF
TGTGCCAGCAGCTTCTCTAGAGACAATGAGCAGTTCTTC
>.|TRBD2|TRBV2|TRBJ2-1
CASSEGRGNYNEQFF
TGTGCCAGCAGTGAGGGGCGGGGGAACTACAATGAGCAGTTCTTC
>.|.|TRBV19|TRBJ1-5
CASSTQITMTKSNQPQHF
TGTGCCAGTAGTACCCAAATAACAATGACAAAGAGCAATCAGCCCCAGCATTTT
>.|.|TRBV7-2|TRBJ2-7
CASSAGQSHEQYF
TGTGCCAGCAGCGCCGGACAAAGCCACGAGCAGTACTTC
>.|.|TRBV21-1|TRBJ1-2
CASSKVLDRADYGYTF
TGTGCCAGCAGCAAAGTCCTGGACAGGGCAGACTATGGCTACACCTTC
>.|TRBD1|TRBV7-2|TRBJ2-7
CASSWTGVHEQYF
TGTGCCAGCAGCTGGACAGGGGTCCACGAGCAGTACTTC
>.|TRBD2|TRBV5-1|TRBJ2-7
CASSEITRVAGGYEQYF
TGCGCCAGCAGCGAGATTACCCGGGTGGCGGGAGGCTACGAGCAGTACTTC
>.|.|TRBV4-3|TRBJ1-2
CASSQQGREGYTF
TGCGCCAGCAGCCAACAGGGGCGCGAGGGCTACACCTTC
>few|.|TRBV27|TRBJ2-3
CASSLNGVDTQYF
TGTGCCAGCAGTTTAAACGGGGTGGATACGCAGTATTTT
>.|.|TRBV11-2|TRBJ2-7
CASSKAGYEQYF
TGTGCCAGCAGCAAAGCCGGGTACGAGCAGTACTTC
>.|TRBD2|TRBV10-3|TRBJ2-1
CAISGLEGGPINEQFF
TGTGCCATCAGTGGCCTGGAGGGAGGGCCTATAAATGAGCAGTTCTTC
>.|.|TRBV27|TRBJ2-7
CASSLSERRPAYEQYF
TGTGCCAGCAGTTTATCTGAGCGACGCCCAGCCTACGAGCAGTACTTC
>.|.|TRBV9|TRBJ2-1
CASSVDRFNSYNEQFF
TGTGCCAGCAGCGTTGACAGGTTTAACTCCTACAATGAGCAGTTCTTC
>.|.|TRBV9|TRBJ2-1
CASSVEELNEQFF
TGTGCCAGCAGCGTAGAGGAGCTTAACGAGCAGTTCTTC
>.|.|TRBV5-6|TRBJ1-5
CASSVDGSNQPQHF
TGTGCCAGCAGCGTGGACGGTAGCAATCAGCCCCAGCATTTT
>.|.|TRBV5-1|TRBJ1-2
CASSPQVGGYGYTF
TGCGCCAGCAGCCCGCAGGTGGGGGGCTATGGCTACACCTTC
>.|TRBD1|TRBV27|TRBJ2-7
CASRDRVYDEQYF
TGTGCCAGCCGGGACAGGGTTTATGACGAGCAGTACTTC
>.|TRBD2|TRBV7-9|TRBJ2-7
CASSPGTIHEQYF
TGTGCCAGCAGCCCTGGGACTATCCACGAGCAGTACTTC